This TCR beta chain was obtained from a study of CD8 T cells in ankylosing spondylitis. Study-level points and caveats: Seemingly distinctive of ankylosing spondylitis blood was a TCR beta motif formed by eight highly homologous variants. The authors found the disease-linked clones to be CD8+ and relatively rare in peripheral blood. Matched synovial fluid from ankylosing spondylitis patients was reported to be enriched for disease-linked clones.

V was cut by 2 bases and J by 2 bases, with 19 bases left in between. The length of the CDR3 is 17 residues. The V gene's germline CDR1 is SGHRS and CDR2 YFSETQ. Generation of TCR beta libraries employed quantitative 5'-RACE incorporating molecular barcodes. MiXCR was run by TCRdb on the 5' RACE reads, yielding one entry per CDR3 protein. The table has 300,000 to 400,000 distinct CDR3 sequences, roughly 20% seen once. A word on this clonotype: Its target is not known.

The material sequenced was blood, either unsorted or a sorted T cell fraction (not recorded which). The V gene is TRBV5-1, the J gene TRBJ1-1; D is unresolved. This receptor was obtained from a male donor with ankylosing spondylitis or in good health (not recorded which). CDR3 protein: CASSFYDTPGVNTEAFF. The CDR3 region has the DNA TGCGCCAGCAGCTTTTACGACACCCCCGGGGTCAACACTGAAGCTTTCTTT.